This TCR beta chain was recovered during a study of read filtering for tumor transcriptome and immune sequencing. Broader study findings: This fraction held mixed bone marrow immune cells after CD138-negative sorting.

CDR1 and CDR2 from the germline V gene are KGHDR and SFDVKD. V gave up 1 base and J gave up 8 bases; unmatched junction bases: 6. The CDR3 extends over 15 amino acids. This library used around 400 ng RNA and molecular barcoded adaptors spanning alpha/delta and beta/gamma chains. TCRdb ran MiXCR on the reads and lists one entry per CDR3 protein. Found here are 50,000 or so distinct CDR3 sequences, roughly a fifth of them singletons; the top ten hold 15%. This clonotype was counted ten times or more. Its matching antigen is unknown. The chain links TRBV24-1 to TRBJ2-1, with 8 bases that match TRBD1. Sequenced: a population of CD138-negative cells sorted from bone marrow. This TCR was sampled from a donor at least 40 years old with multiple myeloma. For the CDR3, the DNA is TGTGCCACCAGTGATTTTTCCAGGGGGCAACATGAGCAGTTCTTC. This sequence encodes CATSDFSRGQHEQFF.